These 17 T cell receptor beta chains originate from one sample sequenced in a study of beta chain features in type 1 diabetes. Overall study results and limits: All four CD4+ subsets from Type 1 diabetes patients carried moderately but significantly shorter TCRB CDR3s.

Of the isolated RNA, all was reverse transcribed, and so the sequenced material was expressed TCRB transcripts. Profiling relied on immunoSEQ multiplex PCR, and the TCRdb table lists in-frame clones only, not all of them. Among roughly 150,000 clones, almost 8% were seen once, and the ten largest hold 0.5%. No cognate antigen is known for these TCRs. The sample was central memory CD4+ T cells from blood. Receptors were obtained from a man aged 18-30 years with type 1 diabetes.

The chain couples TRBV4-2 to TRBJ2-5, with D possibly matching TRBD2 (6 bases). This CDR3 has 17 amino acids. The V gene's germline CDR1 is LGHNA and CDR2 YNFKEQ. Trimming took 5 bases from V and 1 from J, leaving 20 bases between them. This CDR3 is CASSFDIGGTGQETQYF. The CDR3, as DNA: TGTGCCAGCAGCTTCGATATAGGCGGGACGGGCCAAGAGACCCAGTACTTC.

This chain uses TRBV6-5 with TRBJ2-7; perhaps TRBD1 as D (6 bases). Trimming pared 6 bases from V and 5 bases from J, leaving 20 bases between. The CDR3 extends over 15 amino acids. CDR1 is MNHEY and CDR2 is SVGAGI in the germline V gene. CDR3 residues: CASSPVWDTTHEQYF. In nucleotides, the CDR3 is TGTGCCAGCAGCCCGGTTTGGGACACAACCCACGAGCAGTACTTC.

The V gene is TRBV2, the J gene TRBJ2-2; 13 nucleotides align to TRBD2. J gave up 4 bases and V 5 bases, and 4 bases lay outside the gene matches. Germline lookup yields CDR1 SNHLY and CDR2 FYNNEI. This CDR3 has 16 residues. CDR3 sequence (DNA): TGTGCCAGCAGTCACAGGACTAGCGGGAGCACCGGGGAGCTGTTTTTT. Its protein is CASSHRTSGSTGELFF. The full variable domain, its missing parts supplied by reference TRBV2 and TRBJ2-2, is EPEVTQTPSHQVTQMGQEVILRCVPISNHLYFYWYRQILGQKVEFLVSFYNNEISEKSEIFDDQFSVERPDGSNFTLKIRSTKLEDSAMYFCASSHRTSGSTGELFFGEGSRLTVL.

V is TRBV2 and J is TRBJ1-1, with 7 positions matching TRBD1. CDR3 length equals 16 residues. The germline V gene has CDR1 SNHLY and CDR2 FYNNEI. Germline trimming cut 9 bases from V and 4 bases from J; bases unmatched to any gene: 17. CDR3 sequence (DNA): TGTGCCAGTCTCGGAGGCAAGAGGGGGCAAGGCACTGAAGCTTTCTTT. Translation gives CASLGGKRGQGTEAFF.

The chain joins TRBV6-5 to TRBJ2-7; D is unclear. V lost 4 bases to trimming and J lost 7 bases, with 14 bases between them. Germline V gene sequence: CDR1 MNHEY, CDR2 SVGAGI. The CDR3 length is 13 residues. The CDR3 sequence is CASSWAPRYEQYF. DNA for the CDR3: TGTGCCAGCAGTTGGGCCCCAAGATATGAGCAGTACTTC.

There are a few counts of this clone. The rearrangement uses TRBV9 and TRBJ2-3; D gene ambiguous. Trimming stripped 0 bases from V and 1 base from J, with 6 bases between. Per the germline V gene, CDR1 is SGDLS and CDR2 is YYNGEE. The CDR3 has 14 residues. This chain's CDR3 is CASSVVSGTDTQYF. The CDR3 nucleotides are TGTGCCAGCAGCGTAGTTTCGGGCACAGATACGCAGTATTTT.

This sequence joins TRBV5-1 and TRBJ1-2, with D tentatively TRBD1 (5 bases). Germline lookup yields CDR1 SGHRS and CDR2 YFSETQ. V gave up 2 bases and J gave up 4 bases, with 12 bases separating them. CDR3 length equals 14 residues. This chain's CDR3 is CASSFSQGGYGYTF. The DNA of the CDR3 is TGCGCCAGCAGCTTTAGCCAGGGCGGCTATGGCTACACCTTC.

This clone was detected once. J is TRBJ2-7 and V is TRBV7-8; the match to TRBD2 covers 9 bases. This CDR3 spans 15 amino acids. Germline V lookup: CDR1 SGHVS, CDR2 FQNEAQ. V was pared by 0 bases and J by 2 bases, with 2 bases of the junction left unmatched. In nucleotides, the CDR3 is TGTGCCAGCAGCTTAGCGTCTAGCGGGACCTACGAGCAGTACTTC. This encodes CASSLASSGTYEQYF.

The chain couples TRBV4-3 to TRBJ1-2, with D unclear. There are 14 residues in the CDR3. V was trimmed by 5 bases and J by 7 bases, leaving 17 bases between them. Germline CDR1 LGHNA, CDR2 YSLEER. CDR3 nucleotides: TGCGCCAGCAGCTCCCTCGGGCCGGGAACTGGCTACACCTTC. It yields the protein CASSSLGPGTGYTF.

At least ten counts were recorded for this clone. V and J are TRBV6-1 and TRBJ2-1; TRBD2 aligns across 10 bases. This CDR3 contains 15 residues. CDR1 is MNHNS and CDR2 is SASEGT in the germline V gene. The V gene end was trimmed by 5 bases and the J gene end by 6 bases; junction bases not matched to a gene: 7. Written as DNA, the CDR3 is TGTGCCAGCAGTCAACCGGGACTAGCGCCCAATGAGCAGTTCTTC. Protein sequence: CASSQPGLAPNEQFF.

This clone was found many times. The chain has TRBV4-1 and TRBJ2-5; D uncertain. CDR1 is MGHRA and CDR2 is YSYEKL in the germline V gene. The CDR3 spans 15 residues. Trimming left V 3 bases short and J 5 bases short, with 16 bases between. CDR3 protein: CASSQWVTTPETQYF. Here the CDR3 DNA reads TGCGCCAGCAGCCAGTGGGTGACAACTCCGGAGACCCAGTACTTC.

There are many counts of this clone. The V gene is TRBV15, the J gene TRBJ2-7; the match to TRBD2 covers 12 bases. Germline V gene lookup returns CDR1 LNHNV and CDR2 YYDKDF (reference sequence). The CDR3 loop spans 16 amino acids. V lost 4 bases to trimming and J lost 0 bases; unmatched junction nucleotides: 4. The CDR3 protein is CATSKGLAGSSYEQYF. The CDR3 bases are TGTGCCACCAGCAAAGGACTAGCGGGGAGCTCCTACGAGCAGTACTTC.

This clone came up a few times. The genes are TRBV7-2 and TRBJ1-1; 7 nucleotides agree with TRBD1. V trimming: 5 bases; J trimming: 1 base; junction bases outside the gene matches: 7. Germline loops: CDR1 SGHTA, CDR2 FQGNSA. The CDR3 has 15 residues. The CDR3 spells CASSTAGTANTEAFF. CDR3 nucleotide sequence: TGTGCCAGCAGCACCGCCGGGACAGCGAACACTGAAGCTTTCTTT.

The gene calls are TRBV4-3 and TRBJ2-3; 9 bases fit TRBD2. Germline loops: CDR1 LGHNA, CDR2 YSLEER. Losses at the gene ends were 4 bases for V and 1 base for J; bases not matched to a gene: 6. CDR3 length: 16 amino acids. CDR3 sequence: CASSPFAGGGTDTQYF. The CDR3, as DNA: TGCGCCAGCAGCCCATTTGCGGGGGGGGGCACAGATACGCAGTATTTT.

A few counts support this clone. The J gene is TRBJ2-3, the V gene TRBV18; D not resolved. The CDR3 spans 17 residues. Germline CDR1 is KGHSH and CDR2 is LQKENI. Trimming cost V 0 bases and J 2 bases, with 15 bases left between them. CDR3 bases: TGTGCCAGCTCACCACCGGTTACCAGCAGCGACACAGATACGCAGTATTTT. Translated: CASSPPVTSSDTDTQYF. The full variable domain, completed using reference TRBV18 and TRBJ2-3, is NAGVMQNPRHLVRRRGQEARLRCSPMKGHSHVYWYRQLPEEGLKFMVYLQKENIIDESGMPKERFSAEFPKEGPSILRIQQVVRGDSAAYFCASSPPVTSSDTDTQYFGPGTRLTVL.

This clone was detected only a few times. CDR3 bases: TGTGCCAGCAGCCTTTTCACAGATACGCAGTATTTT. Translated: CASSLFTDTQYF. This sequence joins TRBV11-2 and TRBJ2-3; D uncertain. V lost 5 bases and J lost 2, with 5 bases in between. CDR3 size: 12 residues. From germline, CDR1 is SGHAT and CDR2 FQNNGV.

There are a few counts of this clone. The rearrangement uses TRBV19 and TRBJ2-2; no reliable D call. The CDR3 runs 11 residues. Trimming shortened V by 6 bases and J by 5 bases, and 4 bases separated the two germline ends. Germline V CDR1 and CDR2: LNHDA, SQIVND (reference sequence). The CDR3 coding sequence is TGTGCCAGTAGCAGAACCGGGGAGCTGTTTTTT. Its translation is CASSRTGELFF.